The TCR beta chain under discussion was sequenced for a study of T cell changes during pregnancy in multiple sclerosis. This clone appeared a single time. Measured with immunoSEQ multiplex PCR; TCRdb has only the in-frame clones, and not every one. The sample records around 80,000 clones, roughly 94% being singletons. V lost 0 bases and J lost 3; bases outside the gene matches: 10. CDR3 size: 18 residues. Germline values: CDR1 LNHNV, CDR2 YYDKDF (reference sequence). The chain carries TRBV15 and TRBJ2-7; 11 bases fit TRBD2. The material was peripheral blood, obtained in the second trimester of pregnancy. This clonotype originated in a female donor in good health, enrolled as a control in a pregnancy study. The CDR3 DNA is TGTGCCACCAGCAGAGAGGGTGGACTAGCGGGCCTCCTCTACGAGCAGTACTTC. As protein: CATSREGGLAGLLYEQYF.